This T cell receptor beta chain derives from a study of T cells expressing NK-cell markers (dated by TCRdb to the early 2020s). In the study overall: Eight or nine donors provided sorted CD3+CD56+NKG2C+, CD3+CD56+NKG2C- and CD3+CD56-NKG2C+ T-cell subsets, whose TCR beta-chain repertoires were profiled. Among the eight sequenced donors, seven were HCMV-seropositive and one was HCMV-seronegative. All eight donors whose samples were sequenced were randomly selected healthy volunteers, three of them men and five women. Sequencing of the libraries produced 2 x 150 bp reads on Illumina HiSeq 2000/2500, MiSeq or NextSeq.

Comment on this clonotype: This receptor's antigen is unknown.

Summary of the overall study and its limitations: Whether the expanded NKG2C-expressing T cell clones were specific for HCMV antigens was left unclear. Those dominant clonotypes were again the most abundant among CD3+CD56-NKG2C+ cells in a handful of donors, at about 25-60.1%. For roughly 6 donors, the dominant CD3+CD56+NKG2C+ clonotypes were among the top 10 CD8+ clonotypes and accounted for roughly 1.0-8% of CD8+ T cells.

This sample was sequenced with an Illumina HiSeq 2000. TCR beta cDNA libraries were made by 5'RACE template switching that added a universal primer site and unique molecular identifiers. Priming for cDNA synthesis came from the TCR beta constant segment, and two successive PCR amplification steps followed. In the original analysis: MIGEC was used to demultiplex reads and group the reads by UMI, and MiTCR was used to assemble and quantify clonotypes. To remove erroneous sequences, TCR cDNA sequences were retained only when supported by two or more reads. Downstream repertoire analysis used the tcR package, and clonotypes were matched across fractions by CDR3 nucleotide sequence plus V segment. Antigen specificity was annotated against VDJdb with VDJmatch, allowing one amino acid substitution in CDR3. TCRdb reprocessed the reads; each CDR3 protein sequence makes one entry, and DNA is unavailable. TCRdb's processing, not the study's, gives the V and J calls here. The sample's clone listing holds under 500,000 distinct CDR3 sequences. The ten largest clones represent 6% to 8% of the sample.

The CDR3 covers 16 residues, taking in both the cysteine and the phenylalanine. No DNA sequence is on record. HCMV-specific IgG was detected in serum with a commercial ELISA kit to determine HCMV serostatus. Ficoll density gradient centrifugation was used to isolate peripheral blood mononuclear cells from blood. The sample comprised blood T cells: a sorted CD56 or NKG2C T cell subset, CD4+ or CD8+ T cells, or bulk PBMC T cells (not recorded which). The V and J genes are TRBV12-3 or TRBV12-4 and TRBJ2-3; checking the TCRdb D call of TRBD2 is not possible without DNA. The receptor was derived from a woman between 18 and 70 years old in good health. The encoded CDR3 is CASSLNRPVSTDTQYF.